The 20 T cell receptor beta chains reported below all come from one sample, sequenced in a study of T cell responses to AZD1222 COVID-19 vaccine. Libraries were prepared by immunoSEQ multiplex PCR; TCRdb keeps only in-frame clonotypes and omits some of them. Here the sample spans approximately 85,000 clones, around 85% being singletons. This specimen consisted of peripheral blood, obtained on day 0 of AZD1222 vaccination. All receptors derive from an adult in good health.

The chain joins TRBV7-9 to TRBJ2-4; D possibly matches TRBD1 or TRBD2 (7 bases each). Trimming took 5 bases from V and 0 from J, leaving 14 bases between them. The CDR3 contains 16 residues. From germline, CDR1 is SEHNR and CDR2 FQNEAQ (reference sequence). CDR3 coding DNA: TGTGCCAGCAGCCCCAGGGGGGGGCTAGCCAAAAACATTCAGTACTTC. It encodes CASSPRGGLAKNIQYF.

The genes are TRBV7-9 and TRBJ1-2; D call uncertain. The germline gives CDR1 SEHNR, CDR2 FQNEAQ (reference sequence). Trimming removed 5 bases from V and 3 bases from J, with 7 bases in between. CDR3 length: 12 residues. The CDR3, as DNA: TGTGCCAGCAGCCCGGACCACTATGGCTACACCTTC. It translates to CASSPDHYGYTF.

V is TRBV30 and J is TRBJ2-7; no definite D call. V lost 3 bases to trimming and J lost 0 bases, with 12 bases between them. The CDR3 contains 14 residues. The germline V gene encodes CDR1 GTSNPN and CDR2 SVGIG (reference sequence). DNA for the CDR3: TGTGCCTGGAGGCCCGCAGATAGCTCCTACGAGCAGTACTTC. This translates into CAWRPADSSYEQYF.

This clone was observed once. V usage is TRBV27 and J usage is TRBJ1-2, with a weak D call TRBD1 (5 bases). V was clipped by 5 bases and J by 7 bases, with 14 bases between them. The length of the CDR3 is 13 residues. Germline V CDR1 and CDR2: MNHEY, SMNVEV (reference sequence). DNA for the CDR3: TGTGCCAGCAGTGGACCAGAGGGGACTGGCTACACCTTC. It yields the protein CASSGPEGTGYTF.

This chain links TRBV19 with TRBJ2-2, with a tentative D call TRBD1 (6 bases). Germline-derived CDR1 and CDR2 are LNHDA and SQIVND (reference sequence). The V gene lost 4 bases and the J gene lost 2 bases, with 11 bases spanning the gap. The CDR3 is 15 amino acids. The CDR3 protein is CASSSGGGNTGELFF. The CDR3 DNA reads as TGTGCCAGTAGTAGTGGGGGCGGCAACACCGGGGAGCTGTTTTTT.

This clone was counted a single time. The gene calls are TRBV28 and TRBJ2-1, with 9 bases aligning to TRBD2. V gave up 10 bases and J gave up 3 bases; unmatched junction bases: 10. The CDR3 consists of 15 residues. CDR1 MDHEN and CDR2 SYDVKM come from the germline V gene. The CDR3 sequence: CATRASGTDYNEQFF. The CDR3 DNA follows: TGTGCCACCCGGGCTAGCGGGACGGACTACAATGAGCAGTTCTTC.

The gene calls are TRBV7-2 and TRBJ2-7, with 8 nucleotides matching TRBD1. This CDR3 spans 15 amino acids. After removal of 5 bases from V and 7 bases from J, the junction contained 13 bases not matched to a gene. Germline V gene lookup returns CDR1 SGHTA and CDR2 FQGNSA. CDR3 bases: TGTGCCAGCAGCGTATATCACCACAGGGGGAATGAGCAGTACTTC. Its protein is CASSVYHHRGNEQYF.

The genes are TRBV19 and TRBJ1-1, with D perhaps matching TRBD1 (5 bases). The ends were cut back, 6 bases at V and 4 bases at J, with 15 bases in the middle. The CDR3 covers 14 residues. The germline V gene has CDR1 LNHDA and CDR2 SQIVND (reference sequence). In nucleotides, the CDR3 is TGTGCCAGTAGATTCCAGGGCGATACCACTGAAGCTTTCTTT. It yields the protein CASRFQGDTTEAFF.

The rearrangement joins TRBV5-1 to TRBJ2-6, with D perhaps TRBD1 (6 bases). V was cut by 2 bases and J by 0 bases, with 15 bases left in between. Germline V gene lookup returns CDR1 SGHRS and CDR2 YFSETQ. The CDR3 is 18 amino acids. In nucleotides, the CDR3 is TGCGCCAGCAGCTTTTCAGGGGCATCCGGCTCTGGGGCCAACGTCCTGACTTTC. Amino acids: CASSFSGASGSGANVLTF. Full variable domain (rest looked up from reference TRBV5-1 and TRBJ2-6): KAGVTQTPRYLIKTRGQQVTLSCSPISGHRSVSWYQQTPGQGLQFLFEYFSETQRNKGNFPGRFSGRQFSNSRSEMNVSTLELGDSALYLCASSFSGASGSGANVLTFGAGSRLTVL.

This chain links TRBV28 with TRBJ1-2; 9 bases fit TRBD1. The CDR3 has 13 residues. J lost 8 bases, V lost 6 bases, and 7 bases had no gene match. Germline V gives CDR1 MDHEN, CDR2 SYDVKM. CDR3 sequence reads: CASRTPGQGGYTF. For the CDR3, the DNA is TGTGCCAGCAGGACCCCGGGACAGGGAGGCTACACCTTC.

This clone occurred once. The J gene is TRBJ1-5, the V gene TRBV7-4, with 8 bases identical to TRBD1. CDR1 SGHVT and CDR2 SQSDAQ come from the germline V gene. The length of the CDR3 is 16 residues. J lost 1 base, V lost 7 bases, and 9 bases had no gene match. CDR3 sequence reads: CASTNQQGESNQPQHF. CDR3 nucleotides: TGTGCCAGCACCAACCAACAGGGGGAGAGCAATCAGCCCCAGCATTTT. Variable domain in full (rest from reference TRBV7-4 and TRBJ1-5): GAGVSQSPRYKVAKRGRDVALRCDSISGHVTLYWYRQTLGQGSEVLTYSQSDAQRDKSGRPSGRFSAERPERSVSTLKIQRTEQGDSAVYLCASTNQQGESNQPQHFGDGTRLSIL.

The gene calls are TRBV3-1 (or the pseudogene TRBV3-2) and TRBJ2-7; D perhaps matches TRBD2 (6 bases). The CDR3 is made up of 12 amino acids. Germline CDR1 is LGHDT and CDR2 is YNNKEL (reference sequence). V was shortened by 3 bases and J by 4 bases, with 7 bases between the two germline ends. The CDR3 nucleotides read TGTGCCAGCAGCCAGGGGAGGTACGAGCAGTACTTC. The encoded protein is CASSQGRYEQYF.

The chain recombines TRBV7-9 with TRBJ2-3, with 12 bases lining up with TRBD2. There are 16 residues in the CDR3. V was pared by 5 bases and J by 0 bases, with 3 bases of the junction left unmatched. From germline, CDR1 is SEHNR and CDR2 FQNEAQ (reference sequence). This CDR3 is CASSAGTSGSTDTQYF. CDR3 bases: TGTGCCAGCAGCGCGGGGACTAGCGGGAGCACAGATACGCAGTATTTT.

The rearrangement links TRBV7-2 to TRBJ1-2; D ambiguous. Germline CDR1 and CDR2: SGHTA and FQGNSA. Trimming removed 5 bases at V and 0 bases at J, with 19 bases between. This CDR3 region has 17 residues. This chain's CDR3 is CASSDPRPGTANYGYTF. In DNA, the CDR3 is TGTGCCAGCAGCGACCCCCGGCCGGGAACTGCTAACTATGGCTACACCTTC.

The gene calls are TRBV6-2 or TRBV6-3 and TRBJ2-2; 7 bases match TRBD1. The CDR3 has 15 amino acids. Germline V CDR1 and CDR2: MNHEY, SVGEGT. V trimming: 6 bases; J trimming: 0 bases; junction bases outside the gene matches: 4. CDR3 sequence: CASSTGTANTGELFF. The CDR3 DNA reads TGTGCCAGCAGCACTGGGACAGCGAACACCGGGGAGCTGTTTTTT.

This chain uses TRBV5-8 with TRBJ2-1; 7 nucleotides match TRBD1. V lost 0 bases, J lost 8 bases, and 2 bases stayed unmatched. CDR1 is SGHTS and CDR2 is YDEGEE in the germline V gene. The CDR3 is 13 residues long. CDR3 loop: CASSLDRGDEQFF. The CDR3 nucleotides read TGTGCCAGCAGCTTGGACAGGGGAGATGAGCAGTTCTTC. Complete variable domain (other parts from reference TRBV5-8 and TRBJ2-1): EAGVTQSPTHLIKTRGQQATLRCSPISGHTSVYWYQQALGLGLQFLLWYDEGEERNRGNFPPRFSGRQFPNYSSELNVNALELEDSALYLCASSLDRGDEQFFGPGTRLTVL.

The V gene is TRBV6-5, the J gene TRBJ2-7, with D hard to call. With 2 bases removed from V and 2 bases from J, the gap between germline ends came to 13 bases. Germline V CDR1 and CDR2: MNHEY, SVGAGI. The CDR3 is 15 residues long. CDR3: CASSYLGSAPYEQYF. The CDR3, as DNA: TGTGCCAGCAGTTACCTTGGATCAGCCCCCTACGAGCAGTACTTC.

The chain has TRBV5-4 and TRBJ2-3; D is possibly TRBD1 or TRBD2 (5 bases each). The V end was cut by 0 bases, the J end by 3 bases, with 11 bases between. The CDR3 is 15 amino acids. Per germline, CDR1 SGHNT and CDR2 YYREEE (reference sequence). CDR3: CASSLGGGRTDTQYF. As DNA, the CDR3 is TGTGCCAGCAGCTTGGGGGGCGGGCGGACAGATACGCAGTATTTT.

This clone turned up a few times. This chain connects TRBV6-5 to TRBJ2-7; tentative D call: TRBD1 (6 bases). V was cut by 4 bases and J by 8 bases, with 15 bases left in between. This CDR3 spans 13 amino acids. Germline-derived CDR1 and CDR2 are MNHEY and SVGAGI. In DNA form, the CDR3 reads TGTGCCAGCAGTTCGACCCAGGGGTCCAAGCAGTACTTC. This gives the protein CASSSTQGSKQYF.

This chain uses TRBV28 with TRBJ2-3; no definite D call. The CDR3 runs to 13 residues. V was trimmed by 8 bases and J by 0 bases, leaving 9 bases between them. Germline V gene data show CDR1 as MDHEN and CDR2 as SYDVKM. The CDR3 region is CASQSPSTDTQYF. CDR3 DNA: TGTGCCAGCCAGTCCCCCAGCACAGATACGCAGTATTTT.